This TCR beta chain appears in the sequencing data of a study of Ad26.COV2.S vaccination and SARS-CoV-2 variants. Clones were read by immunoSEQ multiplex PCR, and TCRdb kept only the in-frame ones, dropping some. The sample includes roughly 350,000 clones, 80% to 90% of them seen just once. The treatment is: around 19 received Ad26.COV2.S at low or high dose, single or two shots; roughly five received placebo; per-sample allocation not given. Day 63 after the first vaccine or placebo injection was the time point for sampling. The TCR was taken from a person between 18 and 59 years old who received the Ad26.COV2.S COVID-19 vaccine or a placebo. The starting material was peripheral blood, obtained in a trial of Ad26.COV2.S vaccine versus placebo.

CDR3 bases: TGTGCCAGCAGTTACGTGGGAGGGCAGTACTTC. Its protein is CASSYVGGQYF. The gene calls are TRBV6-5 and TRBJ2-7, with D possibly being TRBD2 (6 bases). The CDR3 totals 11 residues. The V end lost 2 bases, the J end lost 9 bases, and 8 bases lay between the germline ends. Germline CDR1 and CDR2: MNHEY and SVGAGI.